This T cell receptor (beta chain) emerged from a study of blood T cell repertoires in COVID-19. Overall study context: Samples came from the United States, Italy and Spain, spanning acute and convalescent COVID-19.

Assay: immunoSEQ multiplex PCR; the TCRdb copy retains only in-frame clones and omits some. In the table there are about 380,000 clones, around 87% of which are singletons. Living in about 25 US areas, the participants were between roughly 18 and 90 years of age. Cohorts were assigned according to the clinical history that participants reported. Recovered participants had two consecutive negative NP/OP PCR tests, healthcare professional clearance, or symptom resolution. This clone was found once. Trimming stripped 4 bases from V and 1 base from J, with 8 bases between. The CDR3 extends over 13 amino acids. CDR1 SGHRS and CDR2 YFSETQ come from the germline V gene.

The material sequenced was PBMCs or T cells enriched from blood (not recorded which). This TCR was sampled from a young man who had recovered from COVID-19. The rearrangement joins TRBV5-1 to TRBJ1-1, with D maybe TRBD1 (6 bases). The CDR3 protein is CASSEQGNTEAFF. The CDR3 DNA sequence: TGCGCCAGCAGCGAACAGGGGAACACTGAAGCTTTCTTT.